The T cell receptor (beta chain) described here comes from a study of blood T cells in healthy people across ages. Overall study context: With template switching, about one barcoded beta molecule was captured per two T cells.

The study's findings and limits: The study found TCR beta diversity correlated strongly with naive T cell percentage. Any conclusive comparison of naive versus antigen-experienced cells was prevented by using unsorted PBMCs.

The CDR3 covers 15 residues. V was trimmed by 1 base and J by 0 bases, leaving 7 bases between them. This clonotype was observed many times. Its target is unknown. The second PCR ran roughly 6 to 11 cycles with a sample-barcoded 5' primer and J-beta primers. A template-switch adaptor with 12 random nucleotides tagged each cDNA molecule. MiXCR, applied by TCRdb to the 5' RACE reads, yields one record per CDR3 protein. The table shows 630,000 or so distinct CDR3 sequences, with about 30% occurring only once. J is TRBJ2-4 and V is TRBV12-3 or TRBV12-4; no definite D call. The receptor was isolated from a woman of 80 years or more in good health. The source material was blood. CDR3 protein: CASSLVSSAKNIQYF. CDR3 bases: TGTGCCAGCAGTTTAGTGAGCTCAGCCAAAAACATTCAGTACTTC.